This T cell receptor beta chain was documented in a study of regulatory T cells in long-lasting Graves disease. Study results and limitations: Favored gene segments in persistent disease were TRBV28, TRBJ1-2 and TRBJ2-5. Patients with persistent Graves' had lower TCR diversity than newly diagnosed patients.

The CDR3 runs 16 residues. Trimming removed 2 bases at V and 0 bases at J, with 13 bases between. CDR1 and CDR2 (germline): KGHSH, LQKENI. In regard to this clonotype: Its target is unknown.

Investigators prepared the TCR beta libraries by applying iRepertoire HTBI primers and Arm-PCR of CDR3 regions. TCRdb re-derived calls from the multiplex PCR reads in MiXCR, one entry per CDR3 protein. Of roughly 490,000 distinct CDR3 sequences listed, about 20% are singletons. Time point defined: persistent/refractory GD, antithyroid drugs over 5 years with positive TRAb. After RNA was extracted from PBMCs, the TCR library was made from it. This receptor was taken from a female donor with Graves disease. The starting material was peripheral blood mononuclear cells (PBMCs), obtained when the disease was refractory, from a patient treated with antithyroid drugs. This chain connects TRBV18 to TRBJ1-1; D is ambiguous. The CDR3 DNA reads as TGTGCCAGCTCACCAAGCGGATCGTACATGAACACTGAAGCTTTCTTT. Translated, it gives CASSPSGSYMNTEAFF.